This TCR beta chain was captured in a study of cytomegalovirus exposure and HLA in healthy donors. In regard to this clone: Antigen: not known. Other nucleotide sequences from this sample produce the same CDR3.

Findings and caveats of the study: A classifier reportedly called cytomegalovirus status with high sensitivity and specificity. Cytomegalovirus-associated TCR beta chains were listed, numbering roughly 150.

Assay used: immunoSEQ multiplex PCR; TCRdb lists only in-frame clones, some missing. The sample contains roughly 270,000 clones, approximately 87% of which appear only once. The CDR3 is 14 amino acids. The germline CDR1 and CDR2 sequences are MNHEY and SVGAGI. V dropped 6 bases and J dropped 4 bases, with 16 bases sitting between them. The clonotype comes from a woman between 18 and 30 years old in good health and CMV-seronegative. The specimen was PBMCs. The rearrangement uses TRBV6-5 and TRBJ2-7; tentative D call: TRBD1 (5 bases). CDR3 sequence reads: CASSLGQGPYEQYF. The CDR3 nucleotides are TGTGCCAGCAGCTTAGGGCAGGGCCCTTACGAGCAGTACTTC.